This section outlines one T cell receptor (beta chain) sequence together with its context. Its antigen is unidentified. The time point: persistent/refractory GD, antithyroid drugs over 5 years with positive TRAb. Making the TCR library involved RNA that had been extracted from PBMCs. Diagnoses of Graves' disease were made by American Thyroid Association guidelines. The CDR3 is 16 residues long. V was trimmed by 5 bases and J by 0 bases, leaving 14 bases between them. These data originate in a study of regulatory T cells in long-lasting Graves disease. Study context: Positive TSH receptor antibodies alongside over 5 years of antithyroid drugs were what marked Graves' disease as persistent.

Researchers made TCR beta libraries by using iRepertoire HTBI primers and running Arm-PCR on CDR3 regions. In the authors' methods: Samples jointly harbored roughly 60 TRBV and more than eleven TRBJ segments. One entry per CDR3 protein, called by TCRdb with MiXCR from the multiplex PCR reads. The V and J calls were not made by the authors but by TCRdb's processing. Of 360,000 or so distinct CDR3 sequences listed, approximately 23% are singletons. Study results and limitations: It was in persistent disease that TRBV28, TRBJ1-2 and TRBJ2-5 were favored.

This sequence originates from a woman aged 40 to 50 with Graves disease. Here the sequenced sample was peripheral blood mononuclear cells (PBMCs), taken when the disease was refractory, from a patient treated with antithyroid drugs. V and J are TRBV12-3 or TRBV12-4 and TRBJ1-5; D might be TRBD1 (6 bases). In DNA form, the CDR3 reads TGTGCCAGCAGTCAATCAGGGGTCTATAGCAATCAGCCCCAGCATTTT. Translating it yields CASSQSGVYSNQPQHF.